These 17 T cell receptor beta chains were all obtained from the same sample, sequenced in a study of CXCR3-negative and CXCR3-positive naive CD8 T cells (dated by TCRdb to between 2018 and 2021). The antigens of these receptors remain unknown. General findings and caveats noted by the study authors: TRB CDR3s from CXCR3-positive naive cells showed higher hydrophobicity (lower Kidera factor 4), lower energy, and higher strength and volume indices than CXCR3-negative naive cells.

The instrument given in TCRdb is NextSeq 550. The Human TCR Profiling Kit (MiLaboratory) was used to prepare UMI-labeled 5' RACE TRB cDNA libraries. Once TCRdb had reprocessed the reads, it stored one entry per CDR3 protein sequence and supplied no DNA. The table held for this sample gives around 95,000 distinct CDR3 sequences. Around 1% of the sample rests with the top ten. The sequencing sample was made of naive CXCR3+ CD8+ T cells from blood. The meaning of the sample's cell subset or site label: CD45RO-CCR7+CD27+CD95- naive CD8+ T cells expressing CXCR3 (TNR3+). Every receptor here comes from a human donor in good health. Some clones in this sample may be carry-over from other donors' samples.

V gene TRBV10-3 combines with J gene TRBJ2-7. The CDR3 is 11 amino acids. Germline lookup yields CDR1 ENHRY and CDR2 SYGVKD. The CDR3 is CAISISYEQYF.

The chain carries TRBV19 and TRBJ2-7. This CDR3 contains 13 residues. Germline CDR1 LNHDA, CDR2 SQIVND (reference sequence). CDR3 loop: CASAQVNSYEQYF.

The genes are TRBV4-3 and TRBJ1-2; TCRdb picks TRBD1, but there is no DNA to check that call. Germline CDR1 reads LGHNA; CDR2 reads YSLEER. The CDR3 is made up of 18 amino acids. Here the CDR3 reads CASSQDHFPETGTYGYTF.

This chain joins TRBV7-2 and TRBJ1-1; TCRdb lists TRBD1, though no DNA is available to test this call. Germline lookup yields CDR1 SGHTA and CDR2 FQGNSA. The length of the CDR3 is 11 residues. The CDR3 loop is CANIQGTEAFF.

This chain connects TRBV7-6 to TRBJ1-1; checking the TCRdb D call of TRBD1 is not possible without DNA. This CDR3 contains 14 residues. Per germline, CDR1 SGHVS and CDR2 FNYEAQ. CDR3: CASSLTRGGTEAFF.

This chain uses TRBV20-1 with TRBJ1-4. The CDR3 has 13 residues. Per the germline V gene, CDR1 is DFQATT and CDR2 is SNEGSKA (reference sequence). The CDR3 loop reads CSALSPRNEKLFF.

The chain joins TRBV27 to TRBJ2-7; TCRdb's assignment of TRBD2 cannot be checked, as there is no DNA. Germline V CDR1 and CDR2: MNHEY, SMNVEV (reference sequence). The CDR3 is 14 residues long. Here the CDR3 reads CASSFSGTSHEQYF.

The CDR3 loop reads CSVESLAGVANYNEQFF. The chain has TRBV29-1 and TRBJ2-1; TCRdb's D gene call, TRBD2, goes unchecked for lack of DNA. Germline CDR1 reads SQVTM; CDR2 reads ANQGSEA. The CDR3 runs 17 residues.

The CDR3 reads CASSQESGVNTEAFF. The rearrangement uses TRBV4-3 and TRBJ1-1. Germline V gene sequence: CDR1 LGHNA, CDR2 YSLEER. This CDR3 has 15 residues.

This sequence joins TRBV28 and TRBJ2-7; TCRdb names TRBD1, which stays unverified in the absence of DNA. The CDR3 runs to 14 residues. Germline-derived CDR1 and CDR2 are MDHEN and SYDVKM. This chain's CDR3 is CASIPGQGNYEQYF.

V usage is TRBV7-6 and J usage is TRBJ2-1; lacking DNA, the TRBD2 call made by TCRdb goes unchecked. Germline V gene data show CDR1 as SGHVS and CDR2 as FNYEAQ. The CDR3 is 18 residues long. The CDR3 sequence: CASSLAFIGTSGRSEQFF.

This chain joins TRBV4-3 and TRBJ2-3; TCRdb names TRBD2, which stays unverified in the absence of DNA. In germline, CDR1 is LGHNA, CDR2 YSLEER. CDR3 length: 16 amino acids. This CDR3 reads CASSQDLAGGTDTQYF.

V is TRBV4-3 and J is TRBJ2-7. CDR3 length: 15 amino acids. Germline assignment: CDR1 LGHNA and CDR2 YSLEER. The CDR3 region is CASSQDNQESYEQYF.

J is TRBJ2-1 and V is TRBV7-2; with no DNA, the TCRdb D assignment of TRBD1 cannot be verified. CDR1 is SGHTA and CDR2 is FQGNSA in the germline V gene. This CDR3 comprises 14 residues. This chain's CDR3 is CASSLGDQKDEQFF.

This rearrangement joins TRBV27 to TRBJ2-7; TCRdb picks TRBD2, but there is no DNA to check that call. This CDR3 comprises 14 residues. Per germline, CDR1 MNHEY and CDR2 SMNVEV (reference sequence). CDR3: CASSNGNKEYEQYF.

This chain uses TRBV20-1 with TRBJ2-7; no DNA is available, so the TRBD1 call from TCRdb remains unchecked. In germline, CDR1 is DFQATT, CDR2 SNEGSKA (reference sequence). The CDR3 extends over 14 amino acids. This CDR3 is CSALRDRSSYEQYF.

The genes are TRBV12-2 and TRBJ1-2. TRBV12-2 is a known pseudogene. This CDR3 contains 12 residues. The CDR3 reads CASRSAEYGYTF.